The source of this TCR beta chain is a study of T-cell reconstitution after alpha-beta-depleted transplantation in children. Broader study findings: The origin of alpha-beta T cells about two months after transplant was reportedly several hundred expanded graft clones. Most T-cell counts and diversity one year after the transplant came from T cells that were newly produced.

Library preparation (for TCRbeta) was performed with unique molecular identifiers. TCRdb re-called the PCR reads with MiXCR, one entry per CDR3 protein. This table holds about 250,000 distinct CDR3 sequences, roughly 25% found once. Remarks on this clonotype: Its antigen is unidentified.

V was trimmed by 1 base and J by 3 bases, leaving 13 bases between them. The CDR3 has 16 amino acids. Germline CDR1 reads MGHRA; CDR2 reads YSYEKL. This TCR derives from a female patient between 2 and 15 years old who had a stem cell transplant for congenital amegakaryocytic thrombocytopenia, so the T cells may come from the graft donor. This rearrangement joins TRBV4-1 to TRBJ2-1, with a tentative D call TRBD2 (6 bases). The sample consisted of PBMCs, mostly from graft donor cells, taken 360 days after TCRalphabeta/CD19-depleted stem cell transplant. In DNA, the CDR3 is TGCGCCAGCAGCCAAGCTTCGGGGGTGATCTACAATGAGCAGTTCTTC. Translation gives CASSQASGVIYNEQFF.